This T cell receptor (beta chain) was sequenced for a study of T-cell memory formation after mild COVID-19. Study-level findings and limits: Shrinking CD4+ clones resided mostly in CM and EM, and CD8+ ones in EMRA.

This clonotype was detected a few times. Its specificity is not known. Constant-segment primers were used for 5'RACE, and the resulting TCR alpha and TCR beta cDNA libraries carried sample barcodes and UMIs. From the 5' RACE reads, TCRdb called clonotypes with MiXCR, one entry per CDR3 protein. Seen here are a few hundred thousand distinct CDR3 sequences, about 10% observed once, and the top ten hold approximately 3%. This CDR3 spans 13 amino acids. Trimming shortened V by 4 bases and J by 0 bases, and 8 bases separated the two germline ends. Germline CDR1 SGHRS, CDR2 YFSETQ. This sequence originates from a man between 18 and 29 years old who had mild COVID-19 (a few samples of this study predate the infection). Cell type and time point are not known. Sequenced material: PBMCs or a T cell subset sorted from them (not recorded which). The rearrangement links TRBV5-1 to TRBJ2-7; D perhaps matches TRBD1 (5 bases). As DNA, the CDR3 is TGCGCCAGCAGCAAGGACAACTCCTACGAGCAGTACTTC. Protein product: CASSKDNSYEQYF.